This entry concerns a single TCR beta chain. Its antigen remains undetermined. Per-base qualities were not stored, and no clone one base away is much larger. After less than 13 days of culture, CD4+ T cells were isolated with the EasySep CD4+ T cell isolation kit. Participants received two doses of either the BNT162b2 or the mRNA-1273 mRNA SARS-CoV-2 vaccine. Negative nucleocapsid antibody results before and after vaccination confirmed that the healthy vaccine recipients had no prior SARS-CoV-2 infection. On days 3 and 7, half of the culture medium was replaced with fresh IL-2-containing medium. Unless otherwise noted, each peptide stimulation condition was cultured in triplicate wells. Using Ficoll-Paque Plus gradient centrifugation, PBMC were separated from whole blood and then either used fresh or cryopreserved at -140C. The QIAamp micro DNA kit was used to extract genomic DNA from the cultured CD4+ T cells.

V gives up 3 bases and J gives up 2 bases, and the segment between their germline ends measures 18 bases. From a lookup of the germline V gene, CDR1 and CDR2 are SGDLS and YYNGEE. The CDR3 has 16 amino acids, counting the end cysteine and phenylalanine. The only DNA kept is the CDR3, 48 bases in frame from the first base. The method was the immunoSEQ multiplex PCR assay. DNA from the CD4+ T cells that had been cultured and isolated underwent TCR beta CDR3 sequencing. In the authors' own workflow: Non-productive TCR sequences were removed and reads were trimmed to the CDR3 region, keeping CDR3s of at least 7 amino acids. The MANAFEST web app was used to pick out antigen-specific clonotypes by comparing their expansion in peptide wells with that in reference cultures. To count as positive, a clone had to show expansion at FDR<0.05 compared with the reference and with all other wells, an odds ratio above 5, and a frequency above 0.1% in two replicate wells. A clonotype was defined as cross-reactive if the clonotype was significantly expanded both in SARS-CoV-2 spike wells and in at least one common cold coronavirus spike condition. Levenshtein distance calculated with the stringdist R package was used to assess CDR3 similarity, and unrooted trees were constructed with ape in R 3.6.1. The source is immuneACCESS, and TCRdb retained only in-frame sequences with V and J called. Part of the clones is not carried over; for the studies checked, unresolved V genes explain less than half of this, and the remainder is unexplained. V, J and clone size derive from that table, while D and trimming were established from the DNA sequence. The sample table holds about 40,000 clones, of which around two thirds were seen once. More than 7.5% of the sample belongs to the ten largest clones.

The data were taken from a study of vaccination effects on CD4 cells after COVID-19 (dated by TCRdb to 2021 to 2024). In terms of the full investigation: In the ViraFEST assay, PBMC were stimulated with viral peptide pools, and TCR sequencing was then used to find antigen-specific CD4+ T cell clonotypes based on their expansion. Post-vaccine samples across the study were collected a median of 72 days after the second dose, with a range of 14 to 241. Each well held around 2 million PBMC cultured in IMDM containing approximately 5% human AB serum, around 9.3 IU/ml IL-2 and gentamicin, along with about 9.5 ug/ml peptides. SARS-CoV-2 spike-specific CD4+ TCR repertoires were compared before and after mRNA vaccination in COVID-19 convalescent patients and in infection-naive vaccine recipients. The full study included around ten COVID-19 convalescent patients and a handful of SARS-CoV-2-naive healthy vaccine recipients. Cultures from other donors in the study were sequenced with the Oncomine TCR Beta short-read assay on an Illumina iSeq 100.

Broader findings and caveats from the paper: Limitations of the study were the small number of convalescent patients and the absence of early post-infection timepoints. In healthy vaccine recipients, vaccine-induced clones were almost all SARS-CoV-2 mono-reactive, with only 1 of 255 being cross-reactive with common cold coronaviruses. At late post-vaccination timepoints, both infection-induced and vaccine-induced clones showed marked clonal contraction, consistent with waning T cell responses.

Here the sequenced sample was CD4+ T cells from PBMCs cultured without peptide, taken after COVID-19 vaccination. The chain links TRBV9 with TRBJ2-7, with TRBD2 tentatively as D gene (5 bases match). This TCR was sampled from a human donor who received a COVID-19 vaccine. The CDR3 is CASSAMGSGNPYEQYF. The sequence in DNA is TGTGCCAGCAGCGCCATGGGGAGCGGTAACCCCTACGAGCAGTACTTC. Reference TRBV9 and TRBJ2-7 proteins supply the regions before and after the CDR3; the full variable domain is: DSGVTQTPKHLITATGQRVTLRCSPRSGDLSVYWYQQSLDQGLQFLIQYYNGEERAKGNILERFSAQQFPDLHSELNLSSLELGDSALYFCASSAMGSGNPYEQYFGPGTRLTVT.